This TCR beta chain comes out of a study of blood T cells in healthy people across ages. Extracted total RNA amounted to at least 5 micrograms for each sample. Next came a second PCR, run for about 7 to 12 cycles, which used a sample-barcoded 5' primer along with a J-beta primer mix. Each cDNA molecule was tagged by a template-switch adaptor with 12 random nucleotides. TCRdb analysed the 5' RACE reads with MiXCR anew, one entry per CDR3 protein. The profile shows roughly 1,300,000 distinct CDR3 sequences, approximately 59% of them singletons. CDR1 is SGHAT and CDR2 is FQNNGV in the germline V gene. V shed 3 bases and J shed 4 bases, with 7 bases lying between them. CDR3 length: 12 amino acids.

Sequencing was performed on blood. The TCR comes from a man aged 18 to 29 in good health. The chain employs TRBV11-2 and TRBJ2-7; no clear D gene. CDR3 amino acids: CASSFELYEQYF. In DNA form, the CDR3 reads TGTGCCAGCAGCTTCGAGCTGTACGAGCAGTACTTC.